The 10 T cell receptor beta chains in this list originate from one sample, sequenced in a study of cytomegalovirus exposure and HLA in healthy donors. PCR was performed using 60 Vbeta and 13 Jbeta primers. Libraries were prepared by immunoSEQ multiplex PCR; TCRdb keeps only in-frame clonotypes and omits some of them. Among roughly 70,000 clones listed, roughly four fifths were seen once. Material: PBMCs. The receptors derive from a man aged 18 to 35 in good health and CMV-seronegative.

Turning to this clone: Within the sample, other DNA sequences also encode this same CDR3. The chain recombines TRBV6-1 with TRBJ1-4; D is possibly TRBD1 (5 bases). Trimming removed 4 bases from V and 5 bases from J, with 14 bases in between. The CDR3 covers 15 residues. The germline CDR1 and CDR2 sequences are MNHNS and SASEGT. CDR3 sequence reads: CASSANSRGNEKLFF. In DNA form, the CDR3 reads TGTGCCAGCAGTGCCAATTCACGGGGGAATGAAAAACTGTTTTTT.

The J gene is TRBJ2-2, the V gene TRBV27; possibly TRBD1 or TRBD2 for D (10 bases each). V dropped 4 bases and J dropped 0 bases, with 27 bases sitting between them. The CDR3 has 21 residues. Germline V gives CDR1 MNHEY, CDR2 SMNVEV (reference sequence). The CDR3 reads CASSSHRDRGSGGPNTGELFF. Written as DNA, the CDR3 is TGTGCCAGCAGTTCCCACCGGGACAGGGGTAGCGGGGGGCCGAACACCGGGGAGCTGTTTTTT.

The chain carries TRBV7-2 and TRBJ2-3; 7 bases agree with TRBD2. Looked up from germline, CDR1 is SGHTA and CDR2 is FQGNSA. V lost 1 base, J lost 2 bases, and 9 bases stayed unmatched. This CDR3 has 17 residues. CDR3 protein: CASSLGSSGGATDTQYF. The CDR3 nucleotides read TGTGCCAGCAGCTTAGGATCTAGCGGAGGGGCCACAGATACGCAGTATTTT.

The chain carries TRBV27 and TRBJ2-7; D not resolved. Trimming pared 3 bases from V and 0 bases from J, leaving 3 bases between. CDR3 length: 12 residues. From germline, CDR1 is MNHEY and CDR2 SMNVEV (reference sequence). The CDR3 DNA reads as TGTGCCAGCAGTTTCATCTCCTACGAGCAGTACTTC. Protein sequence: CASSFISYEQYF.

This chain links TRBV7-8 with TRBJ2-7; the D gene is possibly TRBD1 (5 bases). Germline CDR1 and CDR2: SGHVS and FQNEAQ. The germline V and J ends were trimmed by 1 base and 6 bases, with 10 bases remaining between them. The CDR3 has 13 residues. CDR3 DNA: TGTGCCAGCAGCTTAGGACAGATTACCGAGCAGTACTTC. Translating gives CASSLGQITEQYF.

The chain couples TRBV5-1 to TRBJ1-3; D is unclear. This CDR3 spans 14 amino acids. CDR1 SGHRS and CDR2 YFSETQ come from the germline V gene. Trimming took 0 bases from V and 0 from J, leaving 4 bases between them. The DNA for the CDR3 is TGCGCCAGCAGCTTGGCCAACTCTGGAAACACCATATATTTT. It codes for CASSLANSGNTIYF.

V usage is TRBV18 and J usage is TRBJ1-1; possibly TRBD1 for D (6 bases). With 1 base removed from V and 5 bases from J, the gap between germline ends came to 14 bases. CDR3 size: 15 residues. Germline values: CDR1 KGHSH, CDR2 LQKENI. As DNA, the CDR3 is TGTGCCAGCTCACCACGTGAAGGGGGTGTGACTGAAGCTTTCTTT. Its protein is CASSPREGGVTEAFF. The full variable domain, its missing parts supplied by reference TRBV18 and TRBJ1-1, is NAGVMQNPRHLVRRRGQEARLRCSPMKGHSHVYWYRQLPEEGLKFMVYLQKENIIDESGMPKERFSAEFPKEGPSILRIQQVVRGDSAAYFCASSPREGGVTEAFFGQGTRLTVV.

The J gene is TRBJ1-1, the V gene TRBV6-6; 7 bases are shared with TRBD1. CDR3 size: 16 residues. In germline, CDR1 is MNHNY, CDR2 SVGAGI (reference sequence). V lost 6 bases to trimming and J lost 1 base; unmatched junction nucleotides: 11. The CDR3 region has the DNA TGTGCCAGCAGCGACAGGGCGCGTCCGGCGAACACTGAAGCTTTCTTT. It codes for CASSDRARPANTEAFF.

The chain carries TRBV6-5 and TRBJ1-5; the D is unclear. The germline CDR1 and CDR2 sequences are MNHEY and SVGAGI. The germline V and J ends were trimmed by 7 bases and 0 bases, with 7 bases remaining between them. The CDR3 totals 13 residues. The CDR3 DNA sequence: TGTGCCAGCAACAGATATAGCAATCAGCCCCAGCATTTT. Amino acids: CASNRYSNQPQHF.

The gene calls are TRBV9 and TRBJ2-3; 10 nucleotides match TRBD1. The CDR3 covers 17 residues. CDR1 is SGDLS and CDR2 is YYNGEE in the germline V gene. V trimming: 3 bases; J trimming: 2 bases; junction bases outside the gene matches: 9. The CDR3 loop is CASSERGTGAITDTQYF. The CDR3 nucleotides are TGTGCCAGCAGCGAGAGGGGGACAGGGGCGATCACAGATACGCAGTATTTT.